These 5 T cell receptor beta chains originate from one sample sequenced in a study of T-cell reconstitution after alpha-beta-depleted transplantation in children (dated by TCRdb to the mid-2010s). Library preparation employed PCR. TCRdb names Illumina HiSeq 2500 as the instrument used. TCR libraries were prepared with molecular barcoding, using unique molecular identifiers to normalize TCRbeta repertoire quantification. Using fastp at Q25 and MiXCR, TCRdb reprocessed the public reads and kept productive beta chains. Entries are consolidated by CDR3 protein sequence, retaining the most common genes and DNA. Present in this sample are around 250,000 distinct CDR3 sequences, about 25% of which were seen just once. The top ten hold about 2.6% of the sample. The treatment or condition label, as the study defines it: allogeneic hematopoietic cell transplantation with graft depleted of TCRalphabeta T cells and CD19 B cells.

The sequenced sample was PBMCs, obtained before TCRalphabeta/CD19-depleted stem cell transplant. Receptor source: a girl between 2 and 10 years old with Fanconi anemia, due to receive a stem cell transplant.

This clonotype has a count of ten or more. The chain carries TRBV20-1 and TRBJ2-5; D is possibly TRBD1 (5 bases). V was pared by 0 bases and J by 1 base, with 9 bases between. The CDR3 length is 14 residues. Germline V gene lookup returns CDR1 DFQATT and CDR2 SNEGSKA (reference sequence). DNA of the CDR3: TGCAGTGCTAGAGATGGGGCACTCCAAGAGACCCAGTACTTC. Translated: CSARDGALQETQYF.

The chain uses TRBV20-1 and TRBJ2-1; TRBD2 might be the D (6 bases). CDR1 is DFQATT and CDR2 is SNEGSKA in the germline V gene (reference sequence). V was shortened by 4 bases and J by 8 bases, with 12 bases between the two germline ends. CDR3 length: 12 residues. The CDR3 nucleotides read TGCAGTGCTACCGCGACTAGTTATGAGCAGTTCTTC. Translating gives CSATATSYEQFF.

This clonotype has at least ten counts. The CDR3 here is CASSQGLAGMYTDTQYF. The CDR3 bases are TGTGCCAGCAGCCAGGGACTAGCGGGGATGTACACAGATACGCAGTATTTT. The J gene is TRBJ2-3, the V gene TRBV4-2; 13 nucleotides agree with TRBD2. With 3 bases clipped from V and 2 bases from J, the junction kept 5 bases outside the gene matches. Germline loops: CDR1 LGHNA, CDR2 YNFKEQ. This CDR3 has 17 residues.

The chain links TRBV29-1 to TRBJ2-1, with a weak D call TRBD2 (6 bases). Trimming removed 6 bases from V and 3 bases from J, with 18 bases in between. In germline, CDR1 is SQVTM, CDR2 ANQGSEA. CDR3 length equals 15 residues. CDR3 DNA sequence: TGCAGCGTCCACGGGAGTCGGTACTACTACAATGAGCAGTTCTTC. The encoded protein is CSVHGSRYYYNEQFF.

This clonotype has more than one count but fewer than ten. The rearrangement uses TRBV20-1 and TRBJ2-7; the D gene is possibly TRBD1 (6 bases). CDR1 and CDR2 from the germline V gene are DFQATT and SNEGSKA (reference sequence). Trimming pared 3 bases from V and 2 bases from J, leaving 23 bases between. The length of the CDR3 is 17 residues. The CDR3, as DNA: TGCAGTGCTAGTCCGCATCAGGTTGGGACACCCACCTACGAGCAGTACTTC. This codes for CSASPHQVGTPTYEQYF.